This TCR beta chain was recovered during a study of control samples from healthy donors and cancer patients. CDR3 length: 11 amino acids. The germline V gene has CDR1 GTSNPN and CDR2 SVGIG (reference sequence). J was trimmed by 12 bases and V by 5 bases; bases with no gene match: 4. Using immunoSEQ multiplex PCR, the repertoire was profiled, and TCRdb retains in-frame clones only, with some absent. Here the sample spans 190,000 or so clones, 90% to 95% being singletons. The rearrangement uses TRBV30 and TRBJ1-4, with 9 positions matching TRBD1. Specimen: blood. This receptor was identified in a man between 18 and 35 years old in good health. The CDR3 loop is CAWGRQGELFF. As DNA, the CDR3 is TGTGCCTGGGGAAGACAGGGGGAACTGTTTTTT.